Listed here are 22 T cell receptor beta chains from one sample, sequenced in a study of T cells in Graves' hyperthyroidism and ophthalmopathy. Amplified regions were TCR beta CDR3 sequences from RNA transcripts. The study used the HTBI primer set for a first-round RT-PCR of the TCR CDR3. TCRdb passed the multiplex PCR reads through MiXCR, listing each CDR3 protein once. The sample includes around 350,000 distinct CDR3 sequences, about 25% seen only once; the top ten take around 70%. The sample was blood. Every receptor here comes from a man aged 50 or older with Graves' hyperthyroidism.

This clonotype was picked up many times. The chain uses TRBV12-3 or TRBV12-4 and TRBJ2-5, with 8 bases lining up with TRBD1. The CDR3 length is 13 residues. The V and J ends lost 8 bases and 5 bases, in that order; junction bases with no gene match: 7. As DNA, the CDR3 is TGTGCCAGCGGCAGACAGGGGCAGGAGACCCAGTACTTC. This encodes CASGRQGQETQYF.

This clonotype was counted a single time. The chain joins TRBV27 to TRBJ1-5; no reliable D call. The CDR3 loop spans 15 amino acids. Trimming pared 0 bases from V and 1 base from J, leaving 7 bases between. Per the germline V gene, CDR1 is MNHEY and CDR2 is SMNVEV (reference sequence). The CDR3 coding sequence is TGTGCCAGCAGTTTATCAGAGAAGAGCAATCAGCCCCAGCATTTT. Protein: CASSLSEKSNQPQHF.

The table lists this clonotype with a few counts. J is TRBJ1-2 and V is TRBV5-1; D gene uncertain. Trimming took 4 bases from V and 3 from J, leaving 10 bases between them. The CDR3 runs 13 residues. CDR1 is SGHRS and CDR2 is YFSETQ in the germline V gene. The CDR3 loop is CASSRLADYGYTF. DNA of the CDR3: TGCGCCAGCAGCCGGCTCGCGGACTATGGCTACACCTTC.

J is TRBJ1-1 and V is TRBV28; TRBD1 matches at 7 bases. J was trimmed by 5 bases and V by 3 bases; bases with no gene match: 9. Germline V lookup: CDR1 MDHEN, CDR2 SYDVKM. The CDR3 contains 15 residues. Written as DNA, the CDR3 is TGTGCCAGCAGTTTGCGACAGGGTTGGAGAACTGAAGCTTTCTTT. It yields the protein CASSLRQGWRTEAFF.

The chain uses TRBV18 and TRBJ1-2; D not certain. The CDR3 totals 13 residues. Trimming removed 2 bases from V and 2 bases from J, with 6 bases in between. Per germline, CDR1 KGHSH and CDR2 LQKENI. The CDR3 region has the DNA TGTGCCAGCTCACCAAGACCCAACTATGGCTACACCTTC. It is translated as CASSPRPNYGYTF.

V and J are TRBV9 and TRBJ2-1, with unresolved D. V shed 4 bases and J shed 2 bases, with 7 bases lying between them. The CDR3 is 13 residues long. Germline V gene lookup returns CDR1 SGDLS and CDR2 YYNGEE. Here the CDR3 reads CASSPNPYNEQFF. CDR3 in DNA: TGTGCCAGCAGCCCTAACCCCTACAATGAGCAGTTCTTC.

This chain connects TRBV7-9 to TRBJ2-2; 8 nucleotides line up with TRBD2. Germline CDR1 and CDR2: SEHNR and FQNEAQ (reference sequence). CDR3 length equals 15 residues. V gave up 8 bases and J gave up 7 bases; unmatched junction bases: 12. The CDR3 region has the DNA TGTGCCAGCGGTCTAGCGGGCCTTAGTGGCGGGGAGCTGTTTTTT. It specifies CASGLAGLSGGELFF.

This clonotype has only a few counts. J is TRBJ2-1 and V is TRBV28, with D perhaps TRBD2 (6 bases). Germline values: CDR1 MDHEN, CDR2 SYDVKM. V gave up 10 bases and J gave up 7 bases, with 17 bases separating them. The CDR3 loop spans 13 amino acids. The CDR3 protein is CATRLGVGNEQFF. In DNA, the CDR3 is TGTGCCACCAGACTAGGGGTCGGGAATGAGCAGTTCTTC.

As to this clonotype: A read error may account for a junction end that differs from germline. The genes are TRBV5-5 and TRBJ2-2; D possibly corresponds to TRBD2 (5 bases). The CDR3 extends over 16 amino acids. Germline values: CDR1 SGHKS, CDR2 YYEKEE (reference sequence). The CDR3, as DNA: TGTGCCAGCAGCGGATACAATTCCGGGCGTGCCGGGAAGCTGTTTTTT. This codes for CASSGYNSGRAGKLFF.

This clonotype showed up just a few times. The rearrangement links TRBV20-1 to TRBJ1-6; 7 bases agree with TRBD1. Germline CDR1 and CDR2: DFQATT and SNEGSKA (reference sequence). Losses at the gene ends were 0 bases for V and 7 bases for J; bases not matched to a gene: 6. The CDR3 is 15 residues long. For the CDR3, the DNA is TGCAGTGCTAGAGATCCTGTCAGGGGGAATTCACCCCTCCACTTT. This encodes CSARDPVRGNSPLHF.

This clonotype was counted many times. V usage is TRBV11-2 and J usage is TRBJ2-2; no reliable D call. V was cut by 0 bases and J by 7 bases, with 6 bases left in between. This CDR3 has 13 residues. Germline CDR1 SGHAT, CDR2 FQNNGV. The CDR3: CASSLEGIGELFF. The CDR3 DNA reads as TGTGCCAGCAGCTTAGAAGGGATCGGGGAGCTGTTTTTT. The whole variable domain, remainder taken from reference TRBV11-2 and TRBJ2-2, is EAGVAQSPRYKIIEKRQSVAFWCNPISGHATLYWYQQILGQGPKLLIQFQNNGVVDDSQLPKDRFSAERLKGVDSTLKIQPAKLEDSAVYLCASSLEGIGELFFGEGSRLTVL.

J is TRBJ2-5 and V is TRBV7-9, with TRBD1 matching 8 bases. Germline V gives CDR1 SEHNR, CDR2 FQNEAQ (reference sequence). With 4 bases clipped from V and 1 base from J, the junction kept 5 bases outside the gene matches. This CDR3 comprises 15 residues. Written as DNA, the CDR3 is TGTGCCAGCAGCTCGATAGGACAGGGCCAAGAGACCCAGTACTTC. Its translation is CASSSIGQGQETQYF.

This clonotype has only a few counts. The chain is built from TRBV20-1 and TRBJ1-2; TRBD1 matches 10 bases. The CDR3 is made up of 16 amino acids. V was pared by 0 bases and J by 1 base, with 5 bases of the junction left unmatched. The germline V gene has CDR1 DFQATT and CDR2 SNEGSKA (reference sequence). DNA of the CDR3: TGCAGTGCTAGAGAGCCGGGACAGGGGTTTAACTATGGCTACACCTTC. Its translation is CSAREPGQGFNYGYTF.

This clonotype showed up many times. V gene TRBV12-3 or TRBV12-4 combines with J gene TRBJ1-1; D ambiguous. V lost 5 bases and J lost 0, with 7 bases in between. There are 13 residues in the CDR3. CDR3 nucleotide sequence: TGTGCCAGCAGTCGGGCCATGAACACTGAAGCTTTCTTT. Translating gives CASSRAMNTEAFF.

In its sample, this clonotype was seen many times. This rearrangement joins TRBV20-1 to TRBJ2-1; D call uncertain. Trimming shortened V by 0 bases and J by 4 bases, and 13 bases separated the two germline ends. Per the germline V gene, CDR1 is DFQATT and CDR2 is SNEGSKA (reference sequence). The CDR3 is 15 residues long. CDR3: CSARDLHSQYNEQFF. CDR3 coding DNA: TGCAGTGCTAGAGATCTACATAGCCAATACAATGAGCAGTTCTTC.

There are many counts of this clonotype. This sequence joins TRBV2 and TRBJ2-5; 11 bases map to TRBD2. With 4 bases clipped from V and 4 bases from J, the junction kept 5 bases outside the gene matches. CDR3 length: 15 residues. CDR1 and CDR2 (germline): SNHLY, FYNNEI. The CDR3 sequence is CASSGLSGRGETQYF. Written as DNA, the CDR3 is TGTGCCAGCAGTGGGCTTAGCGGGAGGGGAGAGACCCAGTACTTC.

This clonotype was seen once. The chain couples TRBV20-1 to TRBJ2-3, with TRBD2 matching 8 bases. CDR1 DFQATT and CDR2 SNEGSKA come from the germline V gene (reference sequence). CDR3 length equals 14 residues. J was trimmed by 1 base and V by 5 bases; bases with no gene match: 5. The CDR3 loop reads CSAAKTSGTDTQYF. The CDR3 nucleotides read TGCAGTGCTGCGAAGACTAGCGGCACAGATACGCAGTATTTT.

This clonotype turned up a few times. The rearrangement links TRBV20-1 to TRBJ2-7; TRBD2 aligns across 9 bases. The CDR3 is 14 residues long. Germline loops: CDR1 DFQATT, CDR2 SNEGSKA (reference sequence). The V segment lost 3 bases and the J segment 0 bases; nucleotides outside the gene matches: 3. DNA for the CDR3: TGCAGTGCTAGCCGTAGCGGGAGCTCCTACGAGCAGTACTTC. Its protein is CSASRSGSSYEQYF.

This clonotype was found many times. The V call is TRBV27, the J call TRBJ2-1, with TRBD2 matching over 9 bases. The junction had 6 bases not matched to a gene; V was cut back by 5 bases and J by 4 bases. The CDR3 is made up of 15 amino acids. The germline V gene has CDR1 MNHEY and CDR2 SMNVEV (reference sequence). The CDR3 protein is CASSPTGLAYNEQFF. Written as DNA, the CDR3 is TGTGCCAGCAGTCCTACGGGACTAGCTTACAATGAGCAGTTCTTC.

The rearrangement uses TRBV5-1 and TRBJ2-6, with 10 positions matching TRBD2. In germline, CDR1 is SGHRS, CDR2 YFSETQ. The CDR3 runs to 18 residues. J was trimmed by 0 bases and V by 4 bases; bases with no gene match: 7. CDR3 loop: CASSLTGLAFSGANVLTF. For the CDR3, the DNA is TGCGCCAGCAGCCTCACGGGACTAGCGTTCTCTGGGGCCAACGTCCTGACTTTC.

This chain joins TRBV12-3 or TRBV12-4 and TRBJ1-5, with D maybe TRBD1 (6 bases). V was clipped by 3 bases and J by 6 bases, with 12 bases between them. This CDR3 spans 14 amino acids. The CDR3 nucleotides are TGTGCCAGCAGTTTTGGTGGGGGCGGTCAGCCCCAGCATTTT. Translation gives CASSFGGGGQPQHF.

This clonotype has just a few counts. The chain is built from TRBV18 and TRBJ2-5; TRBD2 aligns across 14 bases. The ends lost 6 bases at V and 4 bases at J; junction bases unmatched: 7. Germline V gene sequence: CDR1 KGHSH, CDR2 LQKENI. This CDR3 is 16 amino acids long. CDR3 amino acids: CASSTGLAGGGETQYF. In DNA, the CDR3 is TGTGCCAGCTCGACTGGACTAGCGGGAGGAGGAGAGACCCAGTACTTC.